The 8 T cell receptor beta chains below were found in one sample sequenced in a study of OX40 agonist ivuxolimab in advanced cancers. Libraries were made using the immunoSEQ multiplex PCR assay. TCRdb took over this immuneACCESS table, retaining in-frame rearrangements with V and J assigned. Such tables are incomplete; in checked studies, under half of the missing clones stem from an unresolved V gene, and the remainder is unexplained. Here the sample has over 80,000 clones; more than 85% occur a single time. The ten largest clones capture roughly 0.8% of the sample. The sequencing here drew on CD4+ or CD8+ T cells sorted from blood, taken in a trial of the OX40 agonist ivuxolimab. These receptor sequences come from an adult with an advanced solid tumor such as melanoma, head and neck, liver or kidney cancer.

This chain's CDR3 is CASRFGGEDTQYF. The CDR3 DNA reads as TGTGCCAGCAGGTTCGGAGGGGAAGATACGCAGTATTTT. The chain couples TRBV5-5 to TRBJ2-3, with D possibly being TRBD2 (6 bases). The CDR3 contains 13 residues. Germline V gene data show CDR1 as SGHKS and CDR2 as YYEKEE (reference sequence). The V end was cut by 5 bases, the J end by 5 bases, with 12 bases between.

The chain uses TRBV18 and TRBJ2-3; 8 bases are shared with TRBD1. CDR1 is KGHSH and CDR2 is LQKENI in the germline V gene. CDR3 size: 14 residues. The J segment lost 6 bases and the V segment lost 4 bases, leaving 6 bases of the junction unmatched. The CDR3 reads CASSLRQGADTQYF. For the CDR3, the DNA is TGTGCCAGCTCACTTCGCCAGGGGGCGGATACGCAGTATTTT.

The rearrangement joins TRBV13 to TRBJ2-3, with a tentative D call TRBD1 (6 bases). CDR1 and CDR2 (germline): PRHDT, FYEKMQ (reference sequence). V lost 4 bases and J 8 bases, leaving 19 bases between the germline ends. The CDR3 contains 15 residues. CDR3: CASSSGTLRVGTQYF. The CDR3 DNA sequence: TGTGCCAGCAGCTCCGGGACACTGCGGGTGGGTACGCAGTATTTT.

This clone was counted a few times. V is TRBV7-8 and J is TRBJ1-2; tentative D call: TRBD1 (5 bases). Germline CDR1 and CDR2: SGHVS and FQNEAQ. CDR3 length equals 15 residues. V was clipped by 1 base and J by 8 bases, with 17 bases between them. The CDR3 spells CASSLEGKGNGGYTF. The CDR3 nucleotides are TGTGCCAGCAGCTTAGAAGGGAAGGGGAACGGCGGCTACACCTTC.

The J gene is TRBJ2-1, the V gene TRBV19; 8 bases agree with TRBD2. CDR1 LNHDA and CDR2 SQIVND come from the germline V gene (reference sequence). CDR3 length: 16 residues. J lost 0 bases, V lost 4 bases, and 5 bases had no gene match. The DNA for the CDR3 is TGTGCCAGTAGTAGCCGCGGGAGGAGCTCCTACAATGAGCAGTTCTTC. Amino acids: CASSSRGRSSYNEQFF.

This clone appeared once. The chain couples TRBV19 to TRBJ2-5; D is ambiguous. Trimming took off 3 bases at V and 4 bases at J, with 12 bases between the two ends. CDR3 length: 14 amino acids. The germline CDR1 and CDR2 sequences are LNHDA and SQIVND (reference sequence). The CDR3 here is CASSIAVGGETQYF. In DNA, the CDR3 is TGTGCCAGTAGTATTGCAGTTGGCGGAGAGACCCAGTACTTC.

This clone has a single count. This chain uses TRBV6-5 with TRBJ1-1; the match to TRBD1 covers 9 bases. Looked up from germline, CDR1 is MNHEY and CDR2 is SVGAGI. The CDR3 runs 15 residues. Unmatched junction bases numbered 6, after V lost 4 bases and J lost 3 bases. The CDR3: CASSSLQGADTEAFF. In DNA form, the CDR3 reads TGTGCCAGCAGTTCACTACAGGGGGCGGACACTGAAGCTTTCTTT.

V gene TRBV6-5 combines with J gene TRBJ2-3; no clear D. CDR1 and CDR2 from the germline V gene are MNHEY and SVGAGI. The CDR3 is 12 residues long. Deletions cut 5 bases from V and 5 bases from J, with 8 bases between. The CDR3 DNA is TGTGCCAGCAGTACCCAGATAGATACGCAGTATTTT. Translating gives CASSTQIDTQYF.